There are a few counts of the clone carrying this T cell receptor beta chain. Its matching antigen is unknown. The data stem from a study of a mutant IDH1 vaccine in newly diagnosed glioma. Study information: Vaccination was launched 4-6 weeks after radiotherapy alone, or with temozolomide cycles.

TCRdb keeps only in-frame clones here, not all; method: immunoSEQ multiplex PCR. The sample has tens of thousands of clones, 60% to 85% seen once. Time point here: week 47, end of study. Doses comprised 300 ug of mutant IDH1 20-mer peptide each, plus topical imiquimod. CDR3 length: 12 amino acids. The junction had 9 bases not matched to a gene; V was cut back by 6 bases and J by 9 bases. CDR1 is GTSNPN and CDR2 is SVGIG in the germline V gene (reference sequence). The sequence derives from a man between 40 and 49 years old with glioma. The material was PBMCs, obtained from a glioma patient whose treatment included an IDH1 peptide vaccine. The rearrangement joins TRBV30 to TRBJ1-2; 8 positions agree with TRBD1. CDR3 residues: CACTDRGPRYTF. The CDR3 DNA is TGTGCCTGTACTGACAGGGGTCCGCGCTACACCTTC. The full variable domain, with the rest looked up from reference TRBV30 and TRBJ1-2, is SQTIHQWPATLVQPVGSPLSLECTVEGTSNPNLYWYRQAAGRGLQLLFYSVGIGQISSEVPQNLSASRPQDRQFILSSKKLLLSDSGFYLCACTDRGPRYTFGSGTRLTVV.